These 12 T cell receptor beta chains were all obtained from the same sample, sequenced in a study of graft-versus-host responses after intestinal transplantation. Measured with immunoSEQ multiplex PCR; TCRdb has only the in-frame clones, and not every one. This table has about 150,000 clones, around 90% appearing once. These receptors' targets are unknown. This specimen consisted of unstimulated CD4+ T cells sorted from spleen or lymph node cells, obtained before intestinal transplant. These receptors were taken from a human donor who received an intestinal transplant.

V is TRBV2 and J is TRBJ1-1, with D perhaps matching TRBD1 (5 bases). V was shortened by 10 bases and J by 3 bases, with 21 bases between the two germline ends. The CDR3 length is 15 residues. Per germline, CDR1 SNHLY and CDR2 FYNNEI. The CDR3 sequence is CATSGNQGFDTEAFF. The CDR3 DNA sequence: TGTGCCACCAGCGGAAATCAGGGATTTGACACTGAAGCTTTCTTT.

The chain employs TRBV7-3 and TRBJ2-5; tentatively, D is TRBD2 (6 bases). Germline CDR1 is SGHTA and CDR2 is FQGTGA. Trimming removed 2 bases at V and 2 bases at J, with 6 bases between. This CDR3 region has 13 residues. Written as DNA, the CDR3 is TGTGCCAGCAGCTTAGGACTACAAGAGACCCAGTACTTC. Its translation: CASSLGLQETQYF.

The CDR3 is CASSPPAVPSGNTIYF. DNA for the CDR3: TGTGCCAGCAGTCCCCCCGCAGTTCCCTCTGGAAACACCATATATTTT. This chain links TRBV28 with TRBJ1-3; no clear D gene. Per germline, CDR1 MDHEN and CDR2 SYDVKM. The CDR3 spans 16 residues. V was clipped by 5 bases and J by 0 bases, with 14 bases between them.

The chain recombines TRBV30 with TRBJ1-1; D gene ambiguous. Germline V gives CDR1 GTSNPN, CDR2 SVGIG (reference sequence). The CDR3 totals 13 residues. With 0 bases removed from V and 1 base from J, the gap between germline ends came to 6 bases. The CDR3 spells CAWSVSANTEAFF. As DNA, the CDR3 is TGTGCCTGGAGTGTAAGCGCGAACACTGAAGCTTTCTTT.

The rearrangement links TRBV18 to TRBJ2-5, with 9 bases lining up with TRBD1. The J call may be faulty, since TRBJ2-7 better matches the DNA end. This CDR3 is 15 amino acids long. CDR1 is KGHSH, CDR2 LQKENI, per germline. CDR3: CASSPLGTGLNEQYF. DNA for the CDR3: TGTGCCAGCTCACCACTAGGGACAGGGCTCAACGAGCAGTACTTC.

V is TRBV7-9 and J is TRBJ1-5; D ambiguous. V lost 0 bases, J lost 6 bases, and 9 bases lay in between. Germline loops: CDR1 SEHNR, CDR2 FQNEAQ (reference sequence). There are 14 residues in the CDR3. The CDR3 region is CASSLAKEGQPQHF. Here the CDR3 DNA reads TGTGCCAGCAGCTTAGCGAAGGAAGGTCAGCCCCAGCATTTT.

The rearrangement links TRBV28 to TRBJ2-7, with D tentatively TRBD1 or TRBD2 (5 bases each). In germline, CDR1 is MDHEN, CDR2 SYDVKM. V dropped 2 bases and J dropped 3 bases, with 8 bases sitting between them. This CDR3 comprises 13 residues. CDR3 amino acids: CASSLKGSYEQYF. The CDR3 bases are TGTGCCAGCAGTTTAAAGGGGAGCTACGAGCAGTACTTC. The full variable domain, in which reference TRBV28 and TRBJ2-7 provide the parts outside the CDR3, is DVKVTQSSRYLVKRTGEKVFLECVQDMDHENMFWYRQDPGLGLRLIYFSYDVKMKEKGDIPEGYSVSREKKERFSLILESASTNQTSMYLCASSLKGSYEQYFGPGTRLTVT.

This clone occurred once. The CDR3 region has the DNA TGCGCCAGCAGTGGGACAGGACGCAATGAGCAGTTCTTC. This translates into CASSGTGRNEQFF. V usage is TRBV10-1 and J usage is TRBJ2-1; 7 nucleotides agree with TRBD1. With V trimmed by 4 bases and J by 6 bases, 3 bases remained unmatched. This CDR3 is built from 13 residues. Germline V gene data show CDR1 as WNHNN and CDR2 as SYGVQD (reference sequence).

Here the CDR3 reads CASSRTGRTNEKLFF. The CDR3 bases are TGTGCCAGCAGCCGCACAGGGAGAACTAATGAAAAACTGTTTTTT. The chain uses TRBV28 and TRBJ1-4, with D possibly matching TRBD1 (6 bases). The V end was cut by 6 bases, the J end by 1 base, with 12 bases between. The germline V gene encodes CDR1 MDHEN and CDR2 SYDVKM. The length of the CDR3 is 15 residues.

The DNA for the CDR3 is TGTGCCAGCAGTGCCGAAATGGACAGGACCCAGTACTTC. Translation: CASSAEMDRTQYF. The chain is built from TRBV6-1 and TRBJ2-5, with D maybe TRBD1 (6 bases). Germline V gene data show CDR1 as MNHNS and CDR2 as SASEGT. The CDR3 is made up of 13 amino acids. The V end was cut by 4 bases, the J end by 7 bases, with 13 bases between.

The rearrangement joins TRBV7-9 to TRBJ1-6; no clear D. Germline V gives CDR1 SEHNR, CDR2 FQNEAQ (reference sequence). The CDR3 extends over 14 amino acids. Trimming removed 1 base at V and 5 bases at J, with 6 bases between. Here the CDR3 DNA reads TGTGCCAGCAGCTTAGGTCAGGATAATTCACCCCTCCACTTT. Amino acids: CASSLGQDNSPLHF.

The chain carries TRBV29-1 and TRBJ2-2; D remains ambiguous. Germline V lookup: CDR1 SQVTM, CDR2 ANQGSEA. The CDR3 runs to 18 residues. Trimming pared 5 bases from V and 4 bases from J, leaving 26 bases between. Here the CDR3 reads CSVPLSGLDGIRTGELFF. In DNA form, the CDR3 reads TGCAGCGTTCCACTTTCGGGCCTGGACGGTATTCGCACCGGGGAGCTGTTTTTT.